The T cell receptor (beta chain) under discussion was sequenced for a study of shared clonotypes between healthy human individuals. Findings and caveats of the study: Donors were few, which limited the genetic and exposure-history diversity represented. Rarefaction indicated that sorted-subset sequencing remained incomplete although depth was large.

Libraries were prepared by immunoSEQ multiplex PCR; TCRdb keeps only in-frame clonotypes and omits some of them. The data show some 2,500,000 clones, approximately 90% seen once. Germline V gene lookup returns CDR1 SGHAT and CDR2 FQNNGV. The CDR3 is 14 residues long. The ends were cut back, 0 bases at V and 1 base at J, with 7 bases in the middle. Points on this clone: What it binds is unknown.

The gene calls are TRBV11-2 and TRBJ2-7; D ambiguous. This sequence was found in a man younger than 35 in good health. Some clones in this sample may be carry-over from other donors' samples. Sequenced: naive CD4+ T cells from PBMCs. Subset denoted: CD45RA+ positively selected. This CDR3 reads CASSLDGRSYEQYF. The CDR3 DNA sequence: TGTGCCAGCAGCTTAGATGGACGATCCTACGAGCAGTACTTC.